Detailed here is one T cell receptor beta chain. Antigen unknown. Germline CDR1 is ENHRY and CDR2 is SYGVKD. The CDR3 contains 15 residues. With V trimmed by 3 bases and J by 5 bases, 10 bases remained unmatched. This specimen belongs to a study of CD8+CD57+ T cells in acquired aplastic anemia. Study-wide context: Mean DNA quantity obtained from sorted CD4+ and CD8+ cells was 3 to 3.5 ug.

The use of genomic DNA as template underpinned the TCR beta VDJ and CDR3 profiling. TCRdb re-analysed the reads in MiXCR, keeping a single row per CDR3 protein. The repertoire holds around 79,000 distinct CDR3 sequences, with around 70% as singletons. Whoever was chosen for sequencing had shown CD8+CD57+ cell expansion by flow cytometry. With no exception, the patients had severe acquired aplastic anemia. Findings of the study overall: Significant differences in CD8+ Simpson's diversity were not observed between patients and controls. Around 30 was the count of CD8+ CDR3 sequences that patients shared with controls.

This TCR derives from a human donor with aplastic anemia. The sequenced material came from sorted CD4+, CD8+, or CD8+CD57+ T cells (not recorded which) from PBMCs. The J gene is TRBJ2-7, the V gene TRBV10-3, with 7 nucleotides matching TRBD1. The CDR3 nucleotides are TGTGCCATCAGTGAAGACAGGGCGATTATCAACGAGCAGTACTTC. As protein: CAISEDRAIINEQYF.